This T cell receptor (beta chain) is drawn from a study of OX40 agonist ivuxolimab in advanced cancers. As for the study in general: With a range of roughly 20 to 85, age averaged 60 years, and 75% to 90% were male.

Exclusion applied to patients with autoimmune disease history or systemic immunosuppression. This CDR3 is 13 amino acids long. Between the trimmed V and J ends, which lost 10 bases and 3 bases, there was a span of 15 bases. The V gene's germline CDR1 is LNHDA and CDR2 SQIVND (reference sequence). Assay used: immunoSEQ multiplex PCR; TCRdb lists only in-frame clones, some missing. The table lists about 83,000 clones, around 85% of them singletons, with around 7.5% in the top ten. Material: CD4+ or CD8+ T cells sorted from blood, obtained in a trial of the OX40 agonist ivuxolimab. The rearrangement joins TRBV19 to TRBJ1-2, with D tentatively TRBD1 (5 bases). This clonotype was obtained from an adult with an advanced solid tumor such as melanoma, head and neck, liver or kidney cancer. The CDR3 spells CATMRQGYYGYTF. DNA of the CDR3: TGTGCCACTATGAGGCAGGGATACTATGGCTACACCTTC. The full variable domain, in which reference TRBV19 and TRBJ1-2 provide the parts outside the CDR3, is DGGITQSPKYLFRKEGQNVTLSCEQNLNHDAMYWYRQDPGQGLRLIYYSQIVNDFQKGDIAEGYSVSREKKESFPLTVTSAQKNPTAFYLCATMRQGYYGYTFGSGTRLTVV.